The next 22 T cell receptor beta chains were all read from a single sample in a study of blood T cell repertoires in COVID-19. Clones were read by immunoSEQ multiplex PCR, and TCRdb kept only the in-frame ones, dropping some. The profile shows almost 400,000 clones, approximately 90% of them singletons. The specimen sequenced was PBMCs or T cells enriched from blood (not recorded which). These receptors all stem from a woman aged 25-40 years with acute COVID-19.

The chain has TRBV19 and TRBJ2-5, with 10 bases fitting TRBD1. Germline assignment: CDR1 LNHDA and CDR2 SQIVND (reference sequence). The V gene end was trimmed by 10 bases and the J gene end by 4 bases; junction bases not matched to a gene: 6. The CDR3 has 13 amino acids. CDR3 loop: CATQDRGSETQYF. The CDR3 coding sequence is TGTGCCACTCAGGACAGGGGGTCAGAGACCCAGTACTTC.

The chain recombines TRBV7-9 with TRBJ1-2; 7 bases line up with TRBD1. The CDR3 totals 14 residues. V lost 4 bases, J lost 4 bases, and 6 bases stayed unmatched. Per the germline V gene, CDR1 is SEHNR and CDR2 is FQNEAQ (reference sequence). The CDR3 protein is CASSSGQPPYGYTF. In nucleotides, the CDR3 is TGTGCCAGCAGCTCGGGACAGCCCCCCTATGGCTACACCTTC.

J is TRBJ1-3 and V is TRBV2, with a tentative D call TRBD1 (5 bases). CDR3 length equals 16 residues. Per germline, CDR1 SNHLY and CDR2 FYNNEI. V lost 1 base and J 2 bases, leaving 12 bases between the germline ends. The CDR3: CASSEEARVAGNTIYF. The CDR3 nucleotides read TGTGCCAGCAGTGAAGAGGCCAGGGTGGCTGGAAACACCATATATTTT. The variable domain in full, completed from reference TRBV2 and TRBJ1-3, reads EPEVTQTPSHQVTQMGQEVILRCVPISNHLYFYWYRQILGQKVEFLVSFYNNEISEKSEIFDDQFSVERPDGSNFTLKIRSTKLEDSAMYFCASSEEARVAGNTIYFGEGSWLTVV.

The chain recombines TRBV4-1 with TRBJ2-2; 9 positions agree with TRBD1. With V trimmed by 3 bases and J by 4 bases, 6 bases remained unmatched. Germline V gene sequence: CDR1 MGHRA, CDR2 YSYEKL. The CDR3 covers 16 residues. This chain's CDR3 is CASSHKVDRGTGELFF. The DNA of the CDR3 is TGCGCCAGCAGCCATAAGGTGGACAGGGGCACCGGGGAGCTGTTTTTT.

The rearrangement uses TRBV24-1 and TRBJ1-2; possible D gene TRBD1, 6 bases. Trimming took 5 bases from V and 3 from J, leaving 12 bases between them. The germline gives CDR1 KGHDR, CDR2 SFDVKD. CDR3 length: 14 residues. CDR3 protein: CATSGVQGDYGYTF. CDR3 bases: TGTGCCACCAGTGGGGTACAGGGCGACTATGGCTACACCTTC.

CDR3 sequence reads: CASSPTGYGYTF. CDR3 sequence (DNA): TGTGCCAGTAGCCCGACAGGGTATGGCTACACCTTC. The chain links TRBV19 to TRBJ1-2, with TRBD1 identical over 7 bases. V shed 6 bases, J shed 5 bases, and the junction held 3 bases outside the gene matches. Germline V gene sequence: CDR1 LNHDA, CDR2 SQIVND (reference sequence). The CDR3 runs to 12 residues.

The chain employs TRBV30 and TRBJ1-5; D may be TRBD1 (6 bases). From germline, CDR1 is GTSNPN and CDR2 SVGIG (reference sequence). There are 14 residues in the CDR3. V lost 1 base and J lost 6, with 13 bases in between. In DNA form, the CDR3 reads TGTGCCTGGAGTGGCCACATAGGGGGTCAGCCCCAGCATTTT. Amino acids: CAWSGHIGGQPQHF.

The chain employs TRBV24-1 and TRBJ2-1; a possible D gene is TRBD2 (5 bases). Germline CDR1 and CDR2: KGHDR and SFDVKD. This CDR3 has 16 residues. V gave up 6 bases and J gave up 0 bases, with 14 bases separating them. The CDR3 DNA reads TGTGCCACCAGTCCCCCGGGGTATAGCTCCTACAATGAGCAGTTCTTC. It yields the protein CATSPPGYSSYNEQFF.

The gene calls are TRBV5-1 and TRBJ2-5, with 7 positions matching TRBD2. Losses at the gene ends were 4 bases for V and 5 bases for J; bases not matched to a gene: 11. The CDR3 contains 15 residues. Looked up from germline, CDR1 is SGHRS and CDR2 is YFSETQ. For the CDR3, the DNA is TGCGCCAGCAGCCCCCTAAGCGGGGTTACGGAGACCCAGTACTTC. Translating gives CASSPLSGVTETQYF.

V and J are TRBV7-2 and TRBJ1-2; the match to TRBD1 covers 9 bases. V was pared by 5 bases and J by 4 bases, with 8 bases of the junction left unmatched. Looked up from germline, CDR1 is SGHTA and CDR2 is FQGNSA. The CDR3 runs to 15 residues. CDR3 region: CASSRTGAALYGYTF. In DNA, the CDR3 is TGTGCCAGCAGCCGGACAGGGGCCGCTCTCTATGGCTACACCTTC.

The chain uses TRBV12-3 or TRBV12-4 and TRBJ2-7, with TRBD1 identical over 7 bases. The CDR3 loop spans 13 amino acids. After removal of 1 base from V and 5 bases from J, the junction contained 2 bases not matched to a gene. The CDR3 bases are TGTGCCAGCAGTTTAGGACAGGGAAACGAGCAGTACTTC. Its protein is CASSLGQGNEQYF.

The chain uses TRBV2 and TRBJ1-4; 7 positions match TRBD1. The V segment lost 4 bases and the J segment 6 bases; nucleotides outside the gene matches: 5. CDR3 size: 14 residues. From germline, CDR1 is SNHLY and CDR2 FYNNEI. CDR3 DNA sequence: TGTGCCAGCAGTGGCCCAGGGGGAGATGAAAAACTGTTTTTT. Translating it yields CASSGPGGDEKLFF.

The rearrangement links TRBV3-1 (or the pseudogene TRBV3-2) to TRBJ1-1, with 10 positions matching TRBD1. The germline gives CDR1 LGHDT, CDR2 YNNKEL (reference sequence). This CDR3 comprises 16 residues. The junction had 6 bases not matched to a gene; V was cut back by 5 bases and J by 0 bases. CDR3 protein: CASSERGQGMNTEAFF. DNA of the CDR3: TGTGCCAGCAGCGAGAGGGGACAGGGGATGAACACTGAAGCTTTCTTT.

Here the CDR3 DNA reads TGTGCCAGTAGTCCGGACTGGGACACTAGAAGGGGGTTAAACATTCAGTACTTC. Protein sequence: CASSPDWDTRRGLNIQYF. The rearrangement links TRBV19 to TRBJ2-4; weak D call: TRBD1 (6 bases). The CDR3 length is 18 residues. V lost 5 bases to trimming and J lost 6 bases, with 26 bases between them. Germline V gene data show CDR1 as LNHDA and CDR2 as SQIVND (reference sequence).

The V gene is TRBV27, the J gene TRBJ2-3; 7 nucleotides align to TRBD2. Looked up from germline, CDR1 is MNHEY and CDR2 is SMNVEV (reference sequence). The CDR3 is 14 residues long. With V trimmed by 5 bases and J by 6 bases, 8 bases remained unmatched. CDR3 DNA: TGTGCCAGCAGTCCGCGGGACTACCCCGATACGCAGTATTTT. It is translated as CASSPRDYPDTQYF.

CDR3: CATQGQGGVDTQYF. For the CDR3, the DNA is TGTGCCACCCAGGGACAGGGCGGGGTAGATACGCAGTATTTT. This chain joins TRBV24-1 and TRBJ2-3; TRBD1 matches 9 bases. Germline V gene lookup returns CDR1 KGHDR and CDR2 SFDVKD. V lost 9 bases and J lost 5; bases outside the gene matches: 8. The CDR3 loop spans 14 amino acids.

This sequence joins TRBV5-1 and TRBJ1-4; 7 bases align to TRBD1. Germline CDR1 and CDR2: SGHRS and YFSETQ. The CDR3 totals 16 residues. The V gene end was trimmed by 7 bases and the J gene end by 5 bases; junction bases not matched to a gene: 14. As DNA, the CDR3 is TGCGCCAGCCGGCTAAATGGGCGGACAGGAAATGAAAAACTGTTTTTT. Translated: CASRLNGRTGNEKLFF.

The chain employs TRBV7-2 and TRBJ2-7; perhaps TRBD1 as D (5 bases). The CDR3 totals 15 residues. V lost 5 bases and J 3 bases, leaving 17 bases between the germline ends. Germline V gene lookup returns CDR1 SGHTA and CDR2 FQGNSA. The CDR3 reads CASSPTRASGYEQYF. CDR3 DNA sequence: TGTGCCAGCAGCCCGACCAGGGCTTCGGGCTACGAGCAGTACTTC.

The gene calls are TRBV6-5 and TRBJ1-1; D might be TRBD1 (6 bases). Per the germline V gene, CDR1 is MNHEY and CDR2 is SVGAGI. Trimming removed 6 bases at V and 5 bases at J, with 19 bases between. This CDR3 comprises 15 residues. CDR3 amino acids: CASRGQQGIGTEAFF. In DNA form, the CDR3 reads TGTGCCAGCAGGGGACAACAGGGAATTGGGACTGAAGCTTTCTTT.

The rearrangement links TRBV2 to TRBJ2-3, with D perhaps matching TRBD1 (5 bases). The CDR3 covers 13 residues. From germline, CDR1 is SNHLY and CDR2 FYNNEI. The ends were cut back, 4 bases at V and 4 bases at J, with 9 bases in the middle. The CDR3 loop reads CASSVDSSDTQYF. In DNA, the CDR3 is TGTGCCAGCAGTGTTGACAGCTCAGATACGCAGTATTTT.

V and J are TRBV25-1 and TRBJ1-4; the match to TRBD1 covers 9 bases. The CDR3 totals 14 residues. The germline V gene encodes CDR1 MGHDK and CDR2 SYGVNS. Germline trimming cut 5 bases from V and 8 bases from J; bases unmatched to any gene: 6. CDR3 sequence reads: CASSPRDRAEKLFF. CDR3 nucleotides: TGTGCCAGCAGTCCCCGGGACAGGGCCGAAAAACTGTTTTTT.

This clone was detected a few times. V and J are TRBV5-1 and TRBJ2-2, with D possibly matching TRBD1 (6 bases). Germline V gene data show CDR1 as SGHRS and CDR2 as YFSETQ. The CDR3 runs to 17 residues. Trimming pared 0 bases from V and 4 bases from J, leaving 16 bases between. In DNA, the CDR3 is TGCGCCAGCAGCTTGGCCCCAGGGGAATCGGGCACCGGGGAGCTGTTTTTT. It encodes CASSLAPGESGTGELFF.